The 15 T cell receptor beta chains below come from one sample, sequenced in a study of CD8 T cells in ankylosing spondylitis. TCRdb re-called the 5' RACE reads through MiXCR, storing one row per CDR3 protein. The profile covers roughly 230,000 distinct CDR3 sequences, with more than 15% appearing a single time and approximately 33% taken by the ten largest. Sequencing input: blood, either unsorted or a sorted T cell fraction (not recorded which). These receptors originate from a male donor with ankylosing spondylitis or in good health (not recorded which).

This clonotype turned up a few times. V and J are TRBV11-2 and TRBJ2-1; 9 bases line up with TRBD1. The V gene end was trimmed by 8 bases and the J gene end by 0 bases; junction bases not matched to a gene: 14. Germline CDR1 and CDR2: SGHAT and FQNNGV. This CDR3 comprises 18 residues. The CDR3 DNA is TGTGCCAGCGCCCCCCGGACAGGGGTCCCGAGCTCCTACAATGAGCAGTTCTTC. Its protein is CASAPRTGVPSSYNEQFF. Full variable domain (missing parts from reference TRBV11-2 and TRBJ2-1): EAGVAQSPRYKIIEKRQSVAFWCNPISGHATLYWYQQILGQGPKLLIQFQNNGVVDDSQLPKDRFSAERLKGVDSTLKIQPAKLEDSAVYLCASAPRTGVPSSYNEQFFGPGTRLTVL.

This clonotype was detected many times. The chain joins TRBV9 to TRBJ1-1; a possible D gene is TRBD1 (6 bases). This CDR3 comprises 15 residues. V was clipped by 2 bases and J by 3 bases, with 14 bases between them. In germline, CDR1 is SGDLS, CDR2 YYNGEE. CDR3 loop: CASSVIQGEDTEAFF. The CDR3 DNA reads as TGTGCCAGCAGCGTCATACAGGGTGAAGACACTGAAGCTTTCTTT.

The V gene is TRBV5-6, the J gene TRBJ2-5; maybe TRBD1 (6 bases). CDR3 length: 14 amino acids. Per germline, CDR1 SGHDT and CDR2 YYEEEE. Trimming pared 2 bases from V and 2 bases from J, leaving 10 bases between. CDR3 in amino acids: CASSLGGEQETQYF. The CDR3 bases are TGTGCCAGCAGCTTAGGGGGAGAACAAGAGACCCAGTACTTC.

This clonotype was recorded a few times. The chain carries TRBV9 and TRBJ2-3, with TRBD2 identical over 7 bases. CDR3 length equals 16 residues. V lost 3 bases and J lost 6; bases outside the gene matches: 13. CDR1 and CDR2 (germline): SGDLS, YYNGEE. This CDR3 is CASSAVGGGTSDTQYF. For the CDR3, the DNA is TGTGCCAGCAGCGCCGTCGGCGGGGGTACTTCCGATACGCAGTATTTT.

This clonotype was observed many times. The chain recombines TRBV7-2 with TRBJ2-7, with 9 bases lining up with TRBD2. Trimming cost V 5 bases and J 2 bases; bases outside gene matches: 7. The CDR3 length is 15 residues. Germline-derived CDR1 and CDR2 are SGHTA and FQGNSA. The CDR3 spells CASSLRLAVPYEQYF. The CDR3, as DNA: TGTGCCAGCAGCCTAAGACTAGCGGTACCCTACGAGCAGTACTTC. Full variable domain (outside the CDR3, taken from reference TRBV7-2 and TRBJ2-7): GAGVSQSPSNKVTEKGKDVELRCDPISGHTALYWYRQSLGQGLEFLIYFQGNSAPDKSGLPSDRFSAERTGGSVSTLTIQRTQQEDSAVYLCASSLRLAVPYEQYFGPGTRLTVT.

This clonotype came up a few times. The chain employs TRBV29-1 and TRBJ2-7; weak D call: TRBD2 (5 bases). Between the trimmed V and J ends, which lost 3 bases and 7 bases, there was a span of 16 bases. Looked up from germline, CDR1 is SQVTM and CDR2 is ANQGSEA. The CDR3 loop spans 13 amino acids. The CDR3, as DNA: TGCAGCGTTGAGATCGGTCGGCCGGGGGAGCAGTACTTC. It translates to CSVEIGRPGEQYF.

Note on this clonotype: Just one base apart from a much larger clone, this may be a read error. Because it lacks the conserved phenylalanine or tryptophan at the end, this CDR3 is likely a read error. J is TRBJ2-3 and V is TRBV29-1; D not resolved. The CDR3 is 12 amino acids. Germline loops: CDR1 SQVTM, CDR2 ANQGSEA. With 4 bases removed from V and 2 bases from J, the gap between germline ends came to 7 bases. The CDR3 nucleotides are TGCAGCGTTGCTATATACACAGATACGCAGTATTTA. This gives the protein CSVAIYTDTQYL.

This clonotype came up a few times. V is TRBV6-1 and J is TRBJ1-1; D uncertain. Per germline, CDR1 MNHNS and CDR2 SASEGT. V lost 8 bases and J lost 0, with 10 bases in between. CDR3 length equals 13 residues. CDR3 region: CASFSFLNTEAFF. In nucleotides, the CDR3 is TGTGCCAGCTTTTCCTTCTTGAACACTGAAGCTTTCTTT.

This clonotype was detected only a few times. This chain joins TRBV4-1 and TRBJ2-2; D is uncertain. Germline CDR1 reads MGHRA; CDR2 reads YSYEKL. The CDR3 runs 13 residues. V was shortened by 2 bases and J by 6 bases, with 7 bases between the two germline ends. CDR3 nucleotides: TGCGCCAGCAGCCAACGACCCCCCGGGGAGCTGTTTTTT. This translates into CASSQRPPGELFF.

V is TRBV4-1 and J is TRBJ1-5; D call uncertain. Germline-derived CDR1 and CDR2 are MGHRA and YSYEKL. V was trimmed by 0 bases and J by 0 bases, leaving 6 bases between them. The CDR3 is 15 residues long. The CDR3 spells CASSQDAVSNQPQHF. In DNA, the CDR3 is TGCGCCAGCAGCCAAGATGCGGTTAGCAATCAGCCCCAGCATTTT.

The rearrangement joins TRBV29-1 to TRBJ2-7; 8 positions match TRBD1. J was trimmed by 6 bases and V by 6 bases; bases with no gene match: 10. This CDR3 has 13 amino acids. The germline CDR1 and CDR2 sequences are SQVTM and ANQGSEA. CDR3 nucleotides: TGCAGCGTGGAGACAGGGGCAACCTCCGAGCAGTACTTC. Translation: CSVETGATSEQYF.

The chain employs TRBV13 and TRBJ2-7; tentative D call: TRBD1 (5 bases). Germline CDR1 and CDR2: PRHDT and FYEKMQ (reference sequence). The CDR3 length is 14 residues. V gave up 4 bases and J gave up 3 bases, with 13 bases separating them. In DNA form, the CDR3 reads TGTGCCAGCAGCTACGGACAAAAAAACTACGAGCAGTACTTC. It specifies CASSYGQKNYEQYF.

This clonotype has at least ten counts. The chain combines TRBV25-1 with TRBJ1-2, with D perhaps TRBD1 (5 bases). CDR1 and CDR2 (germline): MGHDK, SYGVNS. This CDR3 comprises 15 residues. Trimming took off 6 bases at V and 2 bases at J, with 16 bases between the two ends. CDR3 nucleotide sequence: TGTGCCAGCAGAGGACGGCAGGGTCACAACTATGGCTACACCTTC. Protein sequence: CASRGRQGHNYGYTF.

This clonotype was seen a few times. The V and J genes are TRBV7-9 and TRBJ1-1; 9 nucleotides line up with TRBD1. In germline, CDR1 is SEHNR, CDR2 FQNEAQ (reference sequence). The V and J ends lost 4 bases and 1 base, in that order; junction bases with no gene match: 4. The CDR3 loop spans 15 amino acids. As DNA, the CDR3 is TGTGCCAGCAGCTCTGGGACAGGGAGGAACACTGAAGCTTTCTTT. Its translation: CASSSGTGRNTEAFF.

The CDR3 loop is CASSPDRQRYSNQPQHF. In DNA, the CDR3 is TGTGCCAGCAGCCCTGACCGACAGCGCTATAGCAATCAGCCCCAGCATTTT. V gene TRBV28 combines with J gene TRBJ1-5, with D perhaps TRBD1 (5 bases). Germline-derived CDR1 and CDR2 are MDHEN and SYDVKM. Trimming stripped 6 bases from V and 0 bases from J, with 18 bases between. The CDR3 runs 17 residues.